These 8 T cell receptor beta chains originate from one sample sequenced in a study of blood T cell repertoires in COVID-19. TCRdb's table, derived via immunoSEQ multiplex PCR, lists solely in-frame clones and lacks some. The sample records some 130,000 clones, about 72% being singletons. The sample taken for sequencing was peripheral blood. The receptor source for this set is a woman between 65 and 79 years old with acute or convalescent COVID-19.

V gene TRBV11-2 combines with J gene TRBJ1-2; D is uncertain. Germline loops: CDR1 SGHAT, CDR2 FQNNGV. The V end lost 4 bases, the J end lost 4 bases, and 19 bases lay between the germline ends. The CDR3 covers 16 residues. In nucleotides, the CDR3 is TGTGCCAGCAGCTCTATTGCAGGATCCAGGCGCTATGGCTACACCTTC. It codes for CASSSIAGSRRYGYTF.

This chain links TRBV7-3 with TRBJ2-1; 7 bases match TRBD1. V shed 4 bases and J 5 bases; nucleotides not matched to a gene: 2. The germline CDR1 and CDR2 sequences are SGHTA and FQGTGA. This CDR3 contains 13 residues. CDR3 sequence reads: CASSSDRDNEQFF. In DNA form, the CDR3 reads TGTGCCAGCAGCTCCGACAGGGACAATGAGCAGTTCTTC.

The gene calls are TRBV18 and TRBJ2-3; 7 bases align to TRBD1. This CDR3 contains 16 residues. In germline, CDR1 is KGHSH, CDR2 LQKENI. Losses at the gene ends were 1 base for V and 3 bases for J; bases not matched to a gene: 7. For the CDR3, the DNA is TGTGCCAGCTCACCACGAGGGGGCCGCCAGACAGATACGCAGTATTTT. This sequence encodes CASSPRGGRQTDTQYF.

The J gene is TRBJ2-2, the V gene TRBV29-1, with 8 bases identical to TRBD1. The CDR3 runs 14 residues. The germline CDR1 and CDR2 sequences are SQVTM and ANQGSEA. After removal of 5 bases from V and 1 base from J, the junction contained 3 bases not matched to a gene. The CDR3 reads CSVFGQGNTGELFF. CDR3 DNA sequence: TGCAGCGTTTTTGGACAGGGGAACACCGGGGAGCTGTTTTTT.

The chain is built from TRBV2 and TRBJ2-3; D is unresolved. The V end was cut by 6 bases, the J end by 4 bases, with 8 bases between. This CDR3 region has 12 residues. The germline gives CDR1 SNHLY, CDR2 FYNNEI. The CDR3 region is CASRVIADTQYF. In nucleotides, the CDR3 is TGTGCCAGCAGGGTTATAGCAGATACGCAGTATTTT.

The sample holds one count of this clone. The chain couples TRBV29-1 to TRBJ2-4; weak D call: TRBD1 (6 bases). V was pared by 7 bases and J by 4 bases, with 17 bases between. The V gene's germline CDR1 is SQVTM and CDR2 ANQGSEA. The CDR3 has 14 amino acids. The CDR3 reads CSAVDSGRKNIQYF. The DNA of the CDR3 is TGCAGCGCCGTGGACAGTGGTCGGAAAAACATTCAGTACTTC.

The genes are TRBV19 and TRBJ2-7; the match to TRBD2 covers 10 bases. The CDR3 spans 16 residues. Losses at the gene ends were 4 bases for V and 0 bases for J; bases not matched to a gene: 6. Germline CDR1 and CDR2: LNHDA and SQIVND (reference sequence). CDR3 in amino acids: CASSTFASGSSYEQYF. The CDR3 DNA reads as TGTGCCAGTAGTACCTTCGCTAGCGGGAGCTCCTACGAGCAGTACTTC.

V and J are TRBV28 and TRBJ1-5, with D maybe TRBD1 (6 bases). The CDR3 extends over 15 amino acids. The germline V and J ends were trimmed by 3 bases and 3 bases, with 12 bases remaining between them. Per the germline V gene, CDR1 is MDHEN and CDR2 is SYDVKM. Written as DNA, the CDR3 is TGTGCCAGCAGTTTCGCCGGACAGCTCAATCAGCCCCAGCATTTT. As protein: CASSFAGQLNQPQHF.